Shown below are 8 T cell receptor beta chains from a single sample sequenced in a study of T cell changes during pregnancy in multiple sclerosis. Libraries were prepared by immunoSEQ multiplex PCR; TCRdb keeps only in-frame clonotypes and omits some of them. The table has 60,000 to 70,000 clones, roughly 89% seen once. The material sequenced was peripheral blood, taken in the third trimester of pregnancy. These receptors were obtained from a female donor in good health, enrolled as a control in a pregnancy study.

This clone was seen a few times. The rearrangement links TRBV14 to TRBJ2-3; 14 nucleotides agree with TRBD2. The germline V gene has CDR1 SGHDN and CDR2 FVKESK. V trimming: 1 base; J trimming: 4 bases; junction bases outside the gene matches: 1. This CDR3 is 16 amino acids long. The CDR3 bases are TGTGCCAGCAGCCAAGTGACTAGCGGGGGGGCAGATACGCAGTATTTT. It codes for CASSQVTSGGADTQYF.

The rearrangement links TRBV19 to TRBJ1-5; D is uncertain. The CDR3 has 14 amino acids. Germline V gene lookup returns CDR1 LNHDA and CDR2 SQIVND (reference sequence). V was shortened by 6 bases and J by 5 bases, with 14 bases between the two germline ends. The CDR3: CASRFGRIYQPQHF. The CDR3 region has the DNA TGTGCCAGTAGGTTTGGCAGGATTTATCAGCCCCAGCATTTT. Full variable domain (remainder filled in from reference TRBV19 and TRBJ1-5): DGGITQSPKYLFRKEGQNVTLSCEQNLNHDAMYWYRQDPGQGLRLIYYSQIVNDFQKGDIAEGYSVSREKKESFPLTVTSAQKNPTAFYLCASRFGRIYQPQHFGDGTRLSIL.

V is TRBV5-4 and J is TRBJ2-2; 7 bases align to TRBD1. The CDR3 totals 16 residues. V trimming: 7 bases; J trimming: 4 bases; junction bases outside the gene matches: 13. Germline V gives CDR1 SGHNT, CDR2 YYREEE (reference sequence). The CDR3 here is CASRKKGAKPTGELFF. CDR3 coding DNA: TGTGCCAGCCGAAAGAAGGGGGCAAAGCCCACCGGGGAGCTGTTTTTT. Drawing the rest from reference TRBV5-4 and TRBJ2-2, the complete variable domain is ETGVTQSPTHLIKTRGQQVTLRCSSQSGHNTVSWYQQALGQGPQFIFQYYREEENGRGNFPPRFSGLQFPNYSSELNVNALELDDSALYLCASRKKGAKPTGELFFGEGSRLTVL.

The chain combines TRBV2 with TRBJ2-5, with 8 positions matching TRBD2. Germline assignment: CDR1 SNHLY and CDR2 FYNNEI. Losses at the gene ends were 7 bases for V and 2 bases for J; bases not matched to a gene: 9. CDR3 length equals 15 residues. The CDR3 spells CASIRISGAQETQYF. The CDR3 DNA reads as TGTGCCAGCATACGAATTAGCGGGGCACAAGAGACCCAGTACTTC.

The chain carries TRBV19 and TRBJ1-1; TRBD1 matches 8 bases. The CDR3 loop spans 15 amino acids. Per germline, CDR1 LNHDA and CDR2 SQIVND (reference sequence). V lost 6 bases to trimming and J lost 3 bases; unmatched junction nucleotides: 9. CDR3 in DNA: TGTGCCAGTAGCCTACGACAGGGGACGTACACTGAAGCTTTCTTT. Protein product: CASSLRQGTYTEAFF.

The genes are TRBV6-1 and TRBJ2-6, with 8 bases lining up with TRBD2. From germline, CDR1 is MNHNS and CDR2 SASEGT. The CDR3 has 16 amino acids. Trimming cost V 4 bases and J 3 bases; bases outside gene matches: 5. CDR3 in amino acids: CASSVRLASGANVLTF. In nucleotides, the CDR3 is TGTGCCAGCAGTGTTAGACTAGCGAGTGGGGCCAACGTCCTGACTTTC.

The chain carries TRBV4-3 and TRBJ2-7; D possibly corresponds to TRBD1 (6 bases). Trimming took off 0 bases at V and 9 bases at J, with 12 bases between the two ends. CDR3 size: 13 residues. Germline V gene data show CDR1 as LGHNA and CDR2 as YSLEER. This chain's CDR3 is CASSQELETGQYF. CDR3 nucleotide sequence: TGCGCCAGCAGCCAAGAACTAGAGACAGGGCAGTACTTC.

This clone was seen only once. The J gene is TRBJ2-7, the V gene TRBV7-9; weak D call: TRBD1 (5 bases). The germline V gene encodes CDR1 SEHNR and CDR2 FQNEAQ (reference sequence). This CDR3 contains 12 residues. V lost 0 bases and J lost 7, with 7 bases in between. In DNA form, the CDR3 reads TGTGCCAGCAGCTTAGCGGGGCGAGAGCAGTACTTC. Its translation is CASSLAGREQYF.